This T cell receptor beta chain was identified in a study of blood T cell repertoires in COVID-19. Overall study: Samples taken during acute and convalescent COVID-19 were collected in the United States, Italy and Spain. Sources were T cells, B-cell-depleted T cells, or PBMCs; the material itself was cDNA or gDNA.

CDR1 and CDR2 from the germline V gene are MRHNA and SNTAGT. This CDR3 comprises 16 residues. Trimming at V came to 3 bases and at J to 2 bases, leaving 6 bases not matched to a gene. Original handling: The assay estimated nucleated cells by amplifying reference gene primers. Sequencing was performed with immunoSEQ multiplex PCR; in TCRdb, only in-frame clones are kept and a portion is missing. V, J and clone size reflect that table, while D and trimming were determined from the DNA. The profile shows about 230,000 clones, approximately 83% of them singletons. The specimen sequenced was peripheral blood. The V call is TRBV6-4, the J call TRBJ2-1; 8 bases are a match to TRBD2. The source of this sequence is a man aged 35 to 55 with acute or convalescent COVID-19. The CDR3: CASSDHSGSPYNEQFF. In DNA, the CDR3 is TGTGCCAGCAGTGATCACAGCGGGAGCCCCTACAATGAGCAGTTCTTC.